The sequence of this T cell receptor (beta chain) was determined in a study of OX40 agonist ivuxolimab in advanced cancers. Libraries were prepared by immunoSEQ multiplex PCR; TCRdb keeps only in-frame clonotypes and omits some of them. The sample lists about 33,000 clones, roughly 84% occurring once. V was shortened by 7 bases and J by 4 bases, with 5 bases between the two germline ends. This CDR3 is 11 amino acids long. The germline gives CDR1 MGHDK, CDR2 SYGVNS. The material was CD4+ or CD8+ T cells sorted from blood, obtained in a trial of the OX40 agonist ivuxolimab. The chain carries TRBV25-1 and TRBJ2-1, with D unresolved. This clonotype was obtained from an adult with an advanced solid tumor such as melanoma, head and neck, liver or kidney cancer. CDR3 loop: CASTAYNEQFF. The DNA for the CDR3 is TGTGCCAGCACCGCGTACAATGAGCAGTTCTTC.